The 18 T cell receptor beta chains below all came from one sample that was sequenced in a study of cytotoxic CD8 clonotypes in ibrutinib-treated CLL (dated by TCRdb to the early 2020s). The library came from the immunoSEQ multiplex PCR assay. The clones in this table, taken by TCRdb from immuneACCESS, are in-frame only. Not every clone is retained; where verified, under half of the shortfall comes from an unresolved V gene, and the cause of the rest is unknown. The sample data list about 150,000 clones, and 75% to 80% of these were observed just once. The leading ten clones occupy about 4.7% of the sample. The sample's time point label, decoded: 20 to 30 months on ibrutinib. Sequences were derived from PBMCs, sampled after 24 months of ibrutinib treatment. Receptor source: a human donor with chronic lymphocytic leukemia.

The chain couples TRBV9 to TRBJ2-6, with D unresolved. There are 13 residues in the CDR3. Germline V gene sequence: CDR1 SGDLS, CDR2 YYNGEE. V was pared by 0 bases and J by 3 bases, with 1 base between. The CDR3 loop reads CASSVVGANVLTF. The CDR3 coding sequence is TGTGCCAGCAGCGTAGTTGGGGCCAACGTCCTGACTTTC.

This clone was seen more than once but under ten times. The chain joins TRBV4-2 to TRBJ2-2, with D perhaps TRBD1 or TRBD2 (5 bases each). Germline V gene data show CDR1 as LGHNA and CDR2 as YNFKEQ. The ends were cut back, 8 bases at V and 1 base at J, with 11 bases in the middle. This CDR3 region has 14 residues. The CDR3 region is CASRGSRNTGELFF. CDR3 nucleotide sequence: TGTGCCAGCCGGGGCTCACGGAACACCGGGGAGCTGTTTTTT.

V usage is TRBV27 and J usage is TRBJ2-2; D unresolved. The CDR3 sequence is 12 residues long. The V and J ends lost 5 bases and 7 bases respectively, with 8 bases between them. Germline CDR1 is MNHEY and CDR2 is SMNVEV (reference sequence). CDR3 loop: CASSPPGGELFF. DNA of the CDR3: TGTGCCAGCAGTCCCCCTGGCGGGGAGCTGTTTTTT.

This clone was seen more than once but under ten times. The chain links TRBV13 to TRBJ2-1, with a possible D match to TRBD2 (5 bases). The length of the CDR3 is 11 residues. CDR1 and CDR2 from the germline V gene are PRHDT and FYEKMQ (reference sequence). V dropped 5 bases and J dropped 9 bases, with 8 bases sitting between them. The DNA for the CDR3 is TGTGCCAGCAGCGCGAGCGGTGAGCAGTTCTTC. It is translated as CASSASGEQFF.

This chain connects TRBV19 to TRBJ2-7; maybe TRBD1 (5 bases). The CDR3 consists of 14 residues. The ends were cut back, 6 bases at V and 7 bases at J, with 19 bases in the middle. In germline, CDR1 is LNHDA, CDR2 SQIVND (reference sequence). CDR3 amino acids: CASSQLGAPVEQYF. As DNA, the CDR3 is TGTGCCAGTAGCCAACTTGGGGCCCCTGTGGAGCAGTACTTC.

The chain recombines TRBV30 with TRBJ2-2, with TRBD2 matching 11 bases. Germline values: CDR1 GTSNPN, CDR2 SVGIG (reference sequence). The CDR3 length is 17 residues. J gave up 5 bases and V 0 bases, and 8 bases lay outside the gene matches. The CDR3 DNA sequence: TGTGCCTGGAGTGTAGGGGTTAGCGGGGGGGTAACCGGGGAGCTGTTTTTT. Amino acids: CAWSVGVSGGVTGELFF.

This chain connects TRBV2 to TRBJ2-2; D might be TRBD2 (7 bases). The germline V and J ends were trimmed by 10 bases and 6 bases, with 15 bases remaining between them. CDR3 length equals 13 residues. Per the germline V gene, CDR1 is SNHLY and CDR2 is FYNNEI. In DNA form, the CDR3 reads TGTGCCACCAGGGGAGGGGTGGCCGGGGAGCTGTTTTTT. Protein sequence: CATRGGVAGELFF.

This chain joins TRBV18 and TRBJ1-1; D is undetermined. The CDR3 contains 12 residues. Looked up from germline, CDR1 is KGHSH and CDR2 is LQKENI. The V and J ends lost 4 bases and 4 bases respectively, with 7 bases between them. The CDR3 DNA follows: TGTGCCAGCTCACTGGGTTCCACTGAAGCTTTCTTT. The encoded protein is CASSLGSTEAFF.

This clone has ten or more counts. This chain joins TRBV19 and TRBJ1-2; 10 nucleotides line up with TRBD1. Germline CDR1 reads LNHDA; CDR2 reads SQIVND (reference sequence). V lost 7 bases to trimming and J lost 8 bases; unmatched junction nucleotides: 7. This CDR3 has 13 residues. The DNA for the CDR3 is TGTGCCAGTAACCGAGTGGGACAGGGGGGCTACACCTTC. This encodes CASNRVGQGGYTF.

There are a few counts of this clone. DNA of the CDR3: TGTGCCAGCAGCTTGGACGGGAGCTCCTACAATGAGCAGTTCTTC. Its protein is CASSLDGSSYNEQFF. V is TRBV7-2 and J is TRBJ2-1, with a tentative D call TRBD2 (6 bases). Trimming cost V 3 bases and J 0 bases, with 9 bases left between them. Germline V lookup: CDR1 SGHTA, CDR2 FQGNSA. This CDR3 is built from 15 residues.

The CDR3 sequence: CASSFTFEDTQYF. The CDR3 coding sequence is TGTGCCAGCAGCTTTACTTTCGAGGATACGCAGTATTTT. The chain has TRBV11-2 and TRBJ2-3; no firm D call. The CDR3 spans 13 residues. Germline CDR1 SGHAT, CDR2 FQNNGV. Trimming took 3 bases from V and 6 from J, leaving 10 bases between them.

The J gene is TRBJ2-7, the V gene TRBV7-2; tentative D call: TRBD2 (6 bases). The germline V and J ends were trimmed by 1 base and 6 bases, with 22 bases remaining between them. The CDR3 loop spans 17 amino acids. Looked up from germline, CDR1 is SGHTA and CDR2 is FQGNSA. The CDR3 spells CASSLVGWGGWDSEQYF. The CDR3 region has the DNA TGTGCCAGCAGCTTAGTGGGGTGGGGAGGTTGGGATTCCGAGCAGTACTTC.

This chain links TRBV11-3 with TRBJ2-1; TRBD2 matches at 8 bases. V was pared by 8 bases and J by 3 bases, with 3 bases of the junction left unmatched. The CDR3 consists of 13 residues. Germline V CDR1 and CDR2: SGHNT, YENEEA. CDR3 bases: TGTGCCAGCGGTAGCGGGAACTACAATGAGCAGTTCTTC. This encodes CASGSGNYNEQFF.

The CDR3 DNA follows: TGTGCCAGCAGCCTACTAGCGGGAGCGGATACGCAGTATTTT. Its protein is CASSLLAGADTQYF. The chain links TRBV7-9 to TRBJ2-3; 11 nucleotides align to TRBD2. V shed 5 bases and J 6 bases; nucleotides not matched to a gene: 4. This CDR3 has 14 amino acids. CDR1 is SEHNR and CDR2 is FQNEAQ in the germline V gene (reference sequence).

V and J are TRBV10-3 and TRBJ1-5, with TRBD1 as a possible D gene (6 bases). CDR3 length equals 13 residues. Germline V gives CDR1 ENHRY, CDR2 SYGVKD. V was cut by 3 bases and J by 6 bases, with 9 bases left in between. The DNA of the CDR3 is TGTGCCATCAGTGATGGGGGCGGTCAGCCCCAGCATTTT. Its translation: CAISDGGGQPQHF.

The rearrangement joins TRBV4-1 to TRBJ1-5, with no clear D. V was clipped by 5 bases and J by 8 bases, with 13 bases between them. The CDR3 length is 13 residues. The V gene's germline CDR1 is MGHRA and CDR2 YSYEKL. CDR3 sequence: CASSVSAAEPQHF. CDR3 nucleotide sequence: TGCGCCAGCAGCGTCTCGGCGGCGGAGCCCCAGCATTTT.

The gene calls are TRBV11-2 and TRBJ1-2, with D hard to call. V dropped 0 bases and J dropped 1 base, with 3 bases sitting between them. CDR3 length: 13 residues. The germline V gene encodes CDR1 SGHAT and CDR2 FQNNGV. Here the CDR3 reads CASSLDDNYGYTF. As DNA, the CDR3 is TGTGCCAGCAGCTTAGATGATAACTATGGCTACACCTTC.

The chain combines TRBV5-5 with TRBJ1-2; D call uncertain. The CDR3 totals 12 residues. Germline V gives CDR1 SGHKS, CDR2 YYEKEE (reference sequence). V dropped 4 bases and J dropped 8 bases, with 12 bases sitting between them. The CDR3 nucleotides read TGTGCCAGCAGCCCCTGGACGGGGGGCTACACCTTC. Translating it yields CASSPWTGGYTF.